This TCR beta chain was documented in a study of blood T cells in healthy people across ages. The germline CDR1 and CDR2 sequences are LGHNT and FRNRAP. V lost 0 bases, J lost 2 bases, and 22 bases lay in between. CDR3 length: 19 amino acids. Every donor contributed roughly 10 milliliters of peripheral blood by blood draw. A second PCR of 7 to 11 cycles used a sample-barcoded 5' primer and a J-beta primer mix. A template-switch adaptor containing 12 random nucleotides labeled each cDNA molecule. Each single sample gave us at least 2.5 million CDR3-containing paired-end reads. A single record per CDR3 protein comes from TCRdb applying MiXCR to the 5' RACE reads. This table has some 1,000,000 distinct CDR3 sequences, under 30% appearing once. Only a few counts were recorded for this clonotype. This sample was shared with a second study, whose subject was T cells of mothers and their children.

Material: blood. The chain links TRBV12-5 to TRBJ2-5; D is uncertain. This TCR was sampled from a girl aged 2 to 10 in good health. For the CDR3, the DNA is TGTGCTAGTGGTTTGGTACTGGGCACGAACCCCCTGAGACAAGAGACCCAGTACTTC. Its translation is CASGLVLGTNPLRQETQYF.